These 28 T cell receptor beta chains share one sample of origin, sequenced in a study of T-cell reconstitution after alpha-beta-depleted transplantation in children. The TCRbeta library was prepared with unique molecular identifiers. TCRdb re-derived calls from the PCR reads in MiXCR, one entry per CDR3 protein. Among hundreds of thousands of distinct CDR3 sequences, approximately 22% were seen once, and the ten largest hold over 12%. The source material was PBMCs, mostly from graft donor cells, sampled 360 days after TCRalphabeta/CD19-depleted stem cell transplant. The receptor source for this set is a boy in the first two years of life who had a stem cell transplant for acute myeloid leukemia, so the T cells may come from the graft donor.

This clonotype was picked up one time. This chain connects TRBV5-5 to TRBJ1-5; D is perhaps TRBD1 (5 bases). Trimming cost V 0 bases and J 7 bases, with 8 bases left between them. Per germline, CDR1 SGHKS and CDR2 YYEKEE (reference sequence). The CDR3 spans 13 residues. The DNA for the CDR3 is TGTGCCAGCAGCTTGGGGGGGTGGCAGCCCCAGCATTTT. Residues: CASSLGGWQPQHF.

The chain joins TRBV29-1 to TRBJ2-2, with D perhaps being TRBD1 or TRBD2 (5 bases each). Germline CDR1 SQVTM, CDR2 ANQGSEA. The CDR3 sequence is 14 residues long. Trimming left V 3 bases short and J 7 bases short, with 15 bases between. The CDR3 region has the DNA TGCAGCGTTGATGAGTCTGGGGCGGGCGGGGAGCTGTTTTTT. Its protein product is CSVDESGAGGELFF.

A few counts support this clonotype. The chain carries TRBV27 and TRBJ1-1; D gene uncertain. Germline CDR1 is MNHEY and CDR2 is SMNVEV (reference sequence). This CDR3 has 13 residues. V shed 8 bases and J shed 10 bases, with 20 bases lying between them. The CDR3 region is CASGLGQGFLAFF. For the CDR3, the DNA is TGTGCCAGCGGACTTGGTCAAGGGTTTTTAGCTTTCTTT.

This clonotype came up a few times. The CDR3 DNA reads TGCAGCGTTGAAGTTGGCGGGGTCGGCTATGGCTACACCTTC. It yields the protein CSVEVGGVGYGYTF. The rearrangement uses TRBV29-1 and TRBJ1-2; D unclear. The length of the CDR3 is 14 residues. Germline V lookup: CDR1 SQVTM, CDR2 ANQGSEA. Trimming left V 1 base short and J 4 bases short, with 13 bases between.

The CDR3 sequence is CASSSNPTGNTDTQYF. The CDR3 coding sequence is TGCGCCAGCAGCTCTAACCCGACAGGGAACACAGATACGCAGTATTTT. This chain connects TRBV5-1 to TRBJ2-3; TRBD1 matches 7 bases. Germline CDR1 and CDR2: SGHRS and YFSETQ. There are 16 residues in the CDR3. Unmatched junction bases numbered 9, after V lost 3 bases and J lost 2 bases. Using reference TRBV5-1 and TRBJ2-3 for the parts outside the CDR3, the full variable domain is KAGVTQTPRYLIKTRGQQVTLSCSPISGHRSVSWYQQTPGQGLQFLFEYFSETQRNKGNFPGRFSGRQFSNSRSEMNVSTLELGDSALYLCASSSNPTGNTDTQYFGPGTRLTVL.

In its sample, this clonotype was seen many times. The V and J genes are TRBV12-3 or TRBV12-4 and TRBJ1-1, with a possible D match to TRBD1 (5 bases). V lost 5 bases and J 0 bases, leaving 16 bases between the germline ends. The CDR3 runs 16 residues. The CDR3 region has the DNA TGTGCCAGCAGTCCCCAAACGACAGTGATGAACACTGAAGCTTTCTTT. It translates to CASSPQTTVMNTEAFF.

The chain employs TRBV5-1 and TRBJ2-1; D is ambiguous. There are 14 residues in the CDR3. V was clipped by 0 bases and J by 3 bases, with 7 bases between them. Germline values: CDR1 SGHRS, CDR2 YFSETQ. The CDR3 spells CASSLESFYNEQFF. The CDR3 nucleotides read TGCGCCAGCAGCTTGGAGTCATTCTACAATGAGCAGTTCTTC. Based on the CDR3 plus reference TRBV5-1 and TRBJ2-1, the full variable domain is KAGVTQTPRYLIKTRGQQVTLSCSPISGHRSVSWYQQTPGQGLQFLFEYFSETQRNKGNFPGRFSGRQFSNSRSEMNVSTLELGDSALYLCASSLESFYNEQFFGPGTRLTVL.

The genes are TRBV29-1 and TRBJ1-1, with TRBD1 identical over 9 bases. The CDR3 has 13 residues. The V and J ends lost 6 bases and 4 bases, in that order; junction bases with no gene match: 6. Germline V gene data show CDR1 as SQVTM and CDR2 as ANQGSEA. The CDR3 here is CSVPTGGSTEAFF. The DNA for the CDR3 is TGCAGCGTCCCTACAGGGGGCTCCACTGAAGCTTTCTTT.

This clonotype was found once. The chain links TRBV15 to TRBJ1-5, with TRBD1 matching 8 bases. Germline V gives CDR1 LNHNV, CDR2 YYDKDF (reference sequence). The CDR3 runs to 14 residues. The junction had 4 bases not matched to a gene; V was cut back by 9 bases and J by 0 bases. CDR3 in DNA: TGTGCCACGTCGGACAGGGTTAGCAATCAGCCCCAGCATTTT. Amino acid sequence: CATSDRVSNQPQHF.

The table lists this clonotype with a few counts. The chain is built from TRBV20-1 and TRBJ1-6; D possibly corresponds to TRBD1 (5 bases). The ends were cut back, 6 bases at V and 9 bases at J, with 18 bases in the middle. In germline, CDR1 is DFQATT, CDR2 SNEGSKA (reference sequence). The CDR3 totals 14 residues. CDR3 loop: CSAGLQGSGSPLHF. The CDR3 bases are TGCAGTGCCGGATTGCAGGGTTCTGGTTCACCCCTCCACTTT.

This clonotype has a count of ten or more. The genes are TRBV2 and TRBJ2-2, with D possibly matching TRBD1 (5 bases). The CDR3 has 15 amino acids. The germline V gene has CDR1 SNHLY and CDR2 FYNNEI. The ends were cut back, 6 bases at V and 1 base at J, with 12 bases in the middle. The CDR3: CASSWGTGNTGELFF. CDR3 sequence (DNA): TGTGCCAGCAGCTGGGGAACAGGGAACACCGGGGAGCTGTTTTTT.

The chain links TRBV6-5 to TRBJ2-5; D possibly matches TRBD1 or TRBD2 (5 bases each). Germline CDR1 MNHEY, CDR2 SVGAGI. The CDR3 is made up of 15 amino acids. The ends were cut back, 0 bases at V and 5 bases at J, with 13 bases in the middle. CDR3 DNA: TGTGCCAGCAGTTACTCCCGGGACCCCGCTGAGACCCAGTACTTC. This gives the protein CASSYSRDPAETQYF.

The gene calls are TRBV5-1 and TRBJ2-3; 8 nucleotides align to TRBD1. Per the germline V gene, CDR1 is SGHRS and CDR2 is YFSETQ. The CDR3 loop spans 19 amino acids. J lost 7 bases, V lost 0 bases, and 19 bases had no gene match. The CDR3 loop reads CASSLARGRPMLRLHTQYF. DNA for the CDR3: TGCGCCAGCAGCTTGGCCAGGGGGCGCCCCATGTTAAGGTTACATACGCAGTATTTT.

This sequence joins TRBV20-1 and TRBJ2-2; 8 positions match TRBD1. The CDR3 is 14 residues long. The V and J ends lost 2 bases and 5 bases, in that order; junction bases with no gene match: 4. Germline V gene data show CDR1 as DFQATT and CDR2 as SNEGSKA (reference sequence). CDR3: CSARLRGHTGELFF. CDR3 nucleotides: TGCAGTGCTAGACTCAGGGGGCATACCGGGGAGCTGTTTTTT.

The chain has TRBV27 and TRBJ2-7, with D perhaps TRBD1 or TRBD2 (5 bases each). V lost 4 bases, J lost 4 bases, and 17 bases lay in between. From germline, CDR1 is MNHEY and CDR2 SMNVEV (reference sequence). CDR3 length equals 15 residues. The CDR3 region is CASSSQPGLTYEQYF. The DNA of the CDR3 is TGTGCCAGCAGTTCTCAGCCGGGGCTGACTTACGAGCAGTACTTC.

The rearrangement joins TRBV6-1 to TRBJ2-7, with 10 bases identical to TRBD1. Germline CDR1 reads MNHNS; CDR2 reads SASEGT. J gave up 6 bases and V 2 bases, and 7 bases lay outside the gene matches. CDR3 length equals 15 residues. CDR3 residues: CASSEISWTGGEQYV. CDR3 nucleotides: TGTGCCAGCAGTGAAATATCGTGGACAGGGGGCGAGCAGTACGTC.

This clonotype was counted between two and nine times. V gene TRBV20-1 combines with J gene TRBJ2-5; 9 bases are a match to TRBD2. Germline V gives CDR1 DFQATT, CDR2 SNEGSKA (reference sequence). Trimming took 7 bases from V and 5 from J; bases not matched to a gene: 14. The CDR3 consists of 15 residues. The CDR3 reads CSVGRAGLASETQYF. The CDR3 DNA reads as TGCAGTGTGGGGAGGGCGGGACTAGCAAGCGAGACCCAGTACTTC.

J is TRBJ2-5 and V is TRBV5-6; D is uncertain. Germline V lookup: CDR1 SGHDT, CDR2 YYEEEE. Trimming left V 1 base short and J 13 bases short, with 14 bases between. The CDR3 is 12 residues long. The CDR3 DNA follows: TGTGCCAGCAGCTTGCAGAAGCTAGTTCCGTACTTC. This encodes CASSLQKLVPYF. Looking up the rest from reference TRBV5-6 and TRBJ2-5 gives the full variable domain: DAGVTQSPTHLIKTRGQQVTLRCSPKSGHDTVSWYQQALGQGPQFIFQYYEEEERQRGNFPDRFSGHQFPNYSSELNVNALLLGDSALYLCASSLQKLVPYFGPGTRLLVL.

This clonotype appeared a few times. The chain has TRBV18 and TRBJ1-5, with D possibly being TRBD1 (6 bases). V was pared by 3 bases and J by 5 bases, with 14 bases between. Germline V gene sequence: CDR1 KGHSH, CDR2 LQKENI. There are 15 residues in the CDR3. This chain's CDR3 is CASSPSPGVYQPQHF. The CDR3, as DNA: TGTGCCAGCTCACCTTCCCCAGGGGTGTATCAGCCCCAGCATTTT.

The table lists this clonotype with many counts. This chain uses TRBV7-9 with TRBJ1-4; tentative D call: TRBD1 (6 bases). Trimming removed 2 bases at V and 7 bases at J, with 14 bases between. Per the germline V gene, CDR1 is SEHNR and CDR2 is FQNEAQ (reference sequence). CDR3 length: 15 amino acids. CDR3 loop: CASSLPGAMAEKLFF. CDR3 coding DNA: TGTGCCAGCAGCTTACCGGGGGCGATGGCTGAAAAACTGTTTTTT.

This clonotype was observed a handful of times. CDR3: CASSLVDDTQYF. CDR3 DNA sequence: TGTGCCAGCAGCTTGGTAGATGATACGCAGTATTTT. The chain has TRBV7-9 and TRBJ2-3, with D uncertain. This CDR3 contains 12 residues. V was trimmed by 3 bases and J by 6 bases, leaving 7 bases between them. Germline values: CDR1 SEHNR, CDR2 FQNEAQ (reference sequence).

V and J are TRBV7-3 and TRBJ2-1; D gene unclear. With 5 bases removed from V and 1 base from J, the gap between germline ends came to 12 bases. The CDR3 is 15 residues long. Germline CDR1 SGHTA, CDR2 FQGTGA. The chain's CDR3 is CASSPYRASYNEQFF. The CDR3 DNA follows: TGTGCCAGCAGCCCCTATCGGGCTTCCTACAATGAGCAGTTCTTC.

The genes are TRBV6-1 and TRBJ2-3; 8 nucleotides match TRBD2. CDR1 is MNHNS, CDR2 SASEGT, per germline. CDR3 length: 15 residues. V lost 6 bases to trimming and J lost 3 bases; unmatched junction nucleotides: 8. The CDR3 DNA reads as TGTGCCAGCAGCCGGGGGGGACGAGATACAGATACGCAGTATTTT. This gives the protein CASSRGGRDTDTQYF.

The table lists this clonotype with a few counts. The chain uses TRBV5-1 and TRBJ2-7; unclear D gene. Germline loops: CDR1 SGHRS, CDR2 YFSETQ. The CDR3 length is 13 residues. V lost 4 bases to trimming and J lost 7 bases, with 15 bases between them. The CDR3: CASSRWSVEEQYF. The CDR3 nucleotides read TGCGCCAGCAGCCGCTGGTCTGTGGAGGAGCAGTACTTC.

The rearrangement joins TRBV7-2 to TRBJ2-3; TRBD2 agrees at 9 bases. V gave up 2 bases and J gave up 4 bases; unmatched junction bases: 7. The CDR3 has 16 residues. CDR1 is SGHTA, CDR2 FQGNSA, per germline. As DNA, the CDR3 is TGTGCCAGCAGCTTAACGGGGCGGGGGGGCCCAGATACGCAGTATTTT. Translating it yields CASSLTGRGGPDTQYF. Using reference TRBV7-2 and TRBJ2-3 for the parts outside the CDR3, the full variable domain is GAGVSQSPSNKVTEKGKDVELRCDPISGHTALYWYRQSLGQGLEFLIYFQGNSAPDKSGLPSDRFSAERTGGSVSTLTIQRTQQEDSAVYLCASSLTGRGGPDTQYFGPGTRLTVL.

This clonotype has more than one count but fewer than ten. The chain uses TRBV14 and TRBJ2-2; D call uncertain. V lost 0 bases and J lost 4, with 24 bases in between. The CDR3 runs 20 residues. Per the germline V gene, CDR1 is SGHDN and CDR2 is FVKESK. CDR3 protein: CASSQDTQRRMGERTGELFF. The CDR3 DNA is TGTGCCAGCAGCCAAGATACCCAGAGGCGAATGGGCGAACGCACCGGGGAGCTGTTTTTT.

The V and J genes are TRBV6-1 and TRBJ2-1; TRBD2 matches 12 bases. V lost 7 bases to trimming and J lost 6 bases; unmatched junction nucleotides: 7. Germline CDR1 and CDR2: MNHNS and SASEGT. This CDR3 region has 15 residues. The CDR3 protein is CASTEGLAGSNEQFF. CDR3 nucleotides: TGTGCCAGCACCGAAGGACTAGCGGGGAGCAATGAGCAGTTCTTC.

The genes are TRBV5-5 and TRBJ2-1, with 13 bases aligning to TRBD2. The CDR3 consists of 15 residues. The V and J ends lost 3 bases and 8 bases, in that order; junction bases with no gene match: 5. Germline V gene lookup returns CDR1 SGHKS and CDR2 YYEKEE (reference sequence). The CDR3: CASSSRLAGGHEQFF. CDR3 DNA: TGTGCCAGCAGCTCCAGACTAGCGGGGGGTCATGAGCAGTTCTTC.